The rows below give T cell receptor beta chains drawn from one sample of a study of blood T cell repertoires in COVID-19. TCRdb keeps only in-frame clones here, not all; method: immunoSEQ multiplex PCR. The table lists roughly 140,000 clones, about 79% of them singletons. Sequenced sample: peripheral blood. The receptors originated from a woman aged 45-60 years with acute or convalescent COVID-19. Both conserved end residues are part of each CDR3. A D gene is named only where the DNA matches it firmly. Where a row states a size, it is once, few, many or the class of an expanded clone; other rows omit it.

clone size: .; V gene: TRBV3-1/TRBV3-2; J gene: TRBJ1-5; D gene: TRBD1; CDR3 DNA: TGTGCCAGCAGCCCATCCGGGACAGGGAATCAGCCCCAGCATTTT; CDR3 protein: CASSPSGTGNQPQHF
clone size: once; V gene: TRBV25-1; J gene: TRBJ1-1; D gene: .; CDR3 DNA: TGTGCCTGCTCGGAGACCCCCTACACTGAAGCTTTCTTT; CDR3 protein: CACSETPYTEAFF
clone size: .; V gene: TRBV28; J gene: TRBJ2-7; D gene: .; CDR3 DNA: TGTGCCAGCGGATTAGCGGCGAGTATTTACGAGCAGTACTTC; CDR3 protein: CASGLAASIYEQYF
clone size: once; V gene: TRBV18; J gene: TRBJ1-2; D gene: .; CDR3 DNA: TGTGCCAGCTCACCAGAAACAGACAACTATGGCTACACCTTC; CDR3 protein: CASSPETDNYGYTF
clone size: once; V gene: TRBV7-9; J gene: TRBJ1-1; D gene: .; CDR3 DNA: TGTGCCAGCAGCACCGGACAAACGAACACTGAAGCTTTCTTT; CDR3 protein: CASSTGQTNTEAFF
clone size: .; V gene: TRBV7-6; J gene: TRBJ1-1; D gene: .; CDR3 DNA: TGTGCCAGCAGTCCTACATTTACAGGGAACACTGAAGCTTTCTTT; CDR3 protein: CASSPTFTGNTEAFF
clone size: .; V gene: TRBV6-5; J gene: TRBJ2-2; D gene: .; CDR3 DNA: TGTGCCAGCAGTTTTAATTCAGGGTCCAACACCGGGGAGCTGTTTTTT; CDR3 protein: CASSFNSGSNTGELFF
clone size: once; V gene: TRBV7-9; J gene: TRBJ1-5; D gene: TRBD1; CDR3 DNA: TGTGCCAGCAGCCTACAGGGGAATCAGCCCCAGCATTTT; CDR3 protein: CASSLQGNQPQHF
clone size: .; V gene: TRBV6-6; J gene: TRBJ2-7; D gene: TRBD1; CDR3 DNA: TGTGCCAGCAGTTGGACAGGGGAGGTTGAGCAGTACTTC; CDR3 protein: CASSWTGEVEQYF
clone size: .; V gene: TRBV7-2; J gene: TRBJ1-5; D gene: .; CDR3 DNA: TGTGCCAGCAGCCAAAGGGGTTTCGGCAATCAGCCCCAGCATTTT; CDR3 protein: CASSQRGFGNQPQHF
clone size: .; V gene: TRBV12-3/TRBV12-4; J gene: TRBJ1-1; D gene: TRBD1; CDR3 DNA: TGTGCCAGCAGTAGGGGACAGGGGGAAGCTTTCTTT; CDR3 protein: CASSRGQGEAFF
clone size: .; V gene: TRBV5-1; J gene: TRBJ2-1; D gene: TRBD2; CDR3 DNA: TGCGCCAGCAGCGTTAGCGGGCTCTCCTACAATGAGCAGTTCTTC; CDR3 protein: CASSVSGLSYNEQFF
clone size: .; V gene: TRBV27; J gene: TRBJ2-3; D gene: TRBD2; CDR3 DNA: TGTGCCAGCAGTTTCCAACCGGGACTAGCGGGGGCAGATACGCAGTATTTT; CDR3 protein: CASSFQPGLAGADTQYF
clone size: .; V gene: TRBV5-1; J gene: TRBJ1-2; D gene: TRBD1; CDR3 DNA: TGCGCCAGCAGCTTGGCGGGACAGGAAATCTATGGCTACACCTTC; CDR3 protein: CASSLAGQEIYGYTF
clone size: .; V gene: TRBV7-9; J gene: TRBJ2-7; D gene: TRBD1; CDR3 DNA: TGTGCCAGCAGCTTAGGGGACAGGGTAGGCTACGAGCAGTACTTC; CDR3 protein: CASSLGDRVGYEQYF
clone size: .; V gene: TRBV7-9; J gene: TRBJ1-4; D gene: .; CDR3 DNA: TGTGCCAGCAGCGACAACAGGGAGACTAATGAAAAACTGTTTTTT; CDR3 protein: CASSDNRETNEKLFF
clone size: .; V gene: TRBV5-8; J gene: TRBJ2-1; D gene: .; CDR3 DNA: TGTGCCAGCAGCGGGCCTTGGGAAGGGGCCGCAAACAATGAGCAGTTCTTC; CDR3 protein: CASSGPWEGAANNEQFF
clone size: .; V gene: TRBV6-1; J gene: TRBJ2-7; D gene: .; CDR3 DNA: TGTGCCAGCAGTGAAGCAAGCGCGGGTTTAGGCGAGCAGTACTTC; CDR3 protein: CASSEASAGLGEQYF
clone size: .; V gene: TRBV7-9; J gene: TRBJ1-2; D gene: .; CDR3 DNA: TGTGCCAGCAGCCCAATTTCGGAGAATGGCTACACCTTC; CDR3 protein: CASSPISENGYTF
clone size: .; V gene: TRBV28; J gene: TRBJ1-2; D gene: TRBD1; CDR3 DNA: TGTGCCAGCAGTCCGACAGGGGGCGCCTGGGTTAACTATGGCTACACCTTC; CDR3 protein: CASSPTGGAWVNYGYTF
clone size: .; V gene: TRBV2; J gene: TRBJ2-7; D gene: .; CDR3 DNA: TGTGCCAGCAGTGTAGCAGCCCGATCCTACGAGCAGTACTTC; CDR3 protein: CASSVAARSYEQYF
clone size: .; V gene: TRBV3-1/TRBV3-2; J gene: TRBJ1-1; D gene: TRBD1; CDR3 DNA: TGTGCCAGCAGCCACGACAGGGGAGACACTGAAGCTTTCTTT; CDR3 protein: CASSHDRGDTEAFF
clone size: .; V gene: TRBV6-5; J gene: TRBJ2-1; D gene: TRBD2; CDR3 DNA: TGTGCCAGCAGTCGCGGACTAGCGGGAGTCTCCGGGCAGTTCTTC; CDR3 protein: CASSRGLAGVSGQFF
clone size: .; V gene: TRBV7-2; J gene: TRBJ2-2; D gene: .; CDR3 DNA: TGTGCCAGCAGCCCCCTGTCGCGGACCGGGGAGCTGTTTTTT; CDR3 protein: CASSPLSRTGELFF
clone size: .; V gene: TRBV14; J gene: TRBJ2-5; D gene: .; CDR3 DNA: TGTGCCAGCAGCCAAGATCTAGGGCCGGGGGAGACCCAGTACTTC; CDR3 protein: CASSQDLGPGETQYF
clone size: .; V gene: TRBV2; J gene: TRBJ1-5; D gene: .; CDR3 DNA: TGTGCCAGCAGTAATTCAGCGGGGAGTCAGCCCCAGCATTTT; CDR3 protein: CASSNSAGSQPQHF
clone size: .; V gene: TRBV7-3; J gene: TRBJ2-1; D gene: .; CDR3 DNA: TGTGCCAGCAGCTCCCGGGACGGGAGCTCTGGTGAGCAGTTCTTC; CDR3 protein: CASSSRDGSSGEQFF
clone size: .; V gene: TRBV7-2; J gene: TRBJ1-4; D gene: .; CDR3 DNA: TGTGCCAGCAGCTTAAATGAGCAGGGGCGAGGGGAAAAACTGTTTTTT; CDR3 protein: CASSLNEQGRGEKLFF
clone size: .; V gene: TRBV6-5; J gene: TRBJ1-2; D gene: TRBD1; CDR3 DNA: TGTGCCAGCAGTTACGGTAGACAGGGCTACAACTATGGCTACACCTTC; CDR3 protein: CASSYGRQGYNYGYTF
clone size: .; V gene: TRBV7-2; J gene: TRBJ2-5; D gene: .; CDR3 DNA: TGTGCCAGCAGCTTACAACGTGGGGAGTTTGAGACCCAGTACTTC; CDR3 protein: CASSLQRGEFETQYF
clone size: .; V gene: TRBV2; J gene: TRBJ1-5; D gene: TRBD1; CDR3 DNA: TGTGCCAGCAAAAGAGAGACAGGGGGCAATCAGCCCCAGCATTTT; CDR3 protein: CASKRETGGNQPQHF
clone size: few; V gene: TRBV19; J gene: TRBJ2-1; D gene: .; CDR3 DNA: TGTGCCAGTAGTAGCCGGGACAAGTCCTACAATGAGCAGTTCTTC; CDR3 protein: CASSSRDKSYNEQFF
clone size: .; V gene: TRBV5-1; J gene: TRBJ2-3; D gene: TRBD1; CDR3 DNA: TGCGCCAGCAGCTCCCGGGACAGGGGCACAGATACGCAGTATTTT; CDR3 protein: CASSSRDRGTDTQYF
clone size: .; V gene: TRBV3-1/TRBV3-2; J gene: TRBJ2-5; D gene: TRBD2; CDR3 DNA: TGTGCCAGCAGCCCGGCCCCTAGCGGGAGAGTGGGGACCCAGTACTTC; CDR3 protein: CASSPAPSGRVGTQYF
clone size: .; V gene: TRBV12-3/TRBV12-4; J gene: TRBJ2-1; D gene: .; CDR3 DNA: TGTGCCAGCGGAGGACAGCGTTACAATGAGCAGTTCTTC; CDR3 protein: CASGGQRYNEQFF
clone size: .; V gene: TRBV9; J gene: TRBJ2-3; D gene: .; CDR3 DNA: TGTGCCAGCAGCGCCGAACCAGGAGCGGGAGATACGCAGTATTTT; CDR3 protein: CASSAEPGAGDTQYF
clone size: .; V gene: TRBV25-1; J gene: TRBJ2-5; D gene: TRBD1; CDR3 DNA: TGTGCCAGCAGCGGGACAGGGAAAGAGACCCAGTACTTC; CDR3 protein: CASSGTGKETQYF
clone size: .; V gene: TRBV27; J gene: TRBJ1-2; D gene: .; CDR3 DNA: TGTGCCAGCAGGCGAGAAACAGGGTACGGCTACACCTTC; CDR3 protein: CASRRETGYGYTF
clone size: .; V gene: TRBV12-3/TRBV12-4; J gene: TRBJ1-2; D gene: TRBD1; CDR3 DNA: TGTGCCAGCAGTTCCTCCGGGACAGGAAACTACACCTTC; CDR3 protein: CASSSSGTGNYTF